This is a list of T cell receptor beta chains from one sample in a study. TCRdb reanalysed the RT-PCR reads using MiXCR and keeps one entry per CDR3 protein. In the table there are about 700,000 distinct CDR3 sequences, over 12% of which are singletons. The sample was memory CD4+ T cells from blood. These receptors all come from a female donor in good health, serving as a healthy control. Both conserved end residues are part of each CDR3. Each record gives: clone size, J gene, D gene, V gene, CDR3 DNA, CDR3 protein. A D gene is named only where the DNA matches it firmly. Size is stated for part of the rows, as once, few or many counts, or as a class when the clone is expanded.

clone size: -
J gene: TRBJ2-1
D gene: TRBD1
V gene: TRBV5-1
CDR3 DNA: TGCGCCAGCAGCCCGGGACAGGTCCACTACAATGAGCAGTTCTTC
CDR3 protein: CASSPGQVHYNEQFF

clone size: few
J gene: TRBJ2-1
D gene: TRBD2
V gene: TRBV3-1
CDR3 DNA: TGTGCCAGCAGTCGGGTTACTAGCGGGAGGGCCAGTGGAAACAATGAGCAGTTCTTC
CDR3 protein: CASSRVTSGRASGNNEQFF

clone size: -
J gene: TRBJ2-2
D gene: -
V gene: TRBV7-6
CDR3 DNA: TGTGCCAGCAGCTTAGAATGGGCAACCGGGGAGCTGTTTTTT
CDR3 protein: CASSLEWATGELFF

clone size: -
J gene: TRBJ2-5
D gene: TRBD1
V gene: TRBV5-8
CDR3 DNA: TGTGCCAGCAGCCGGACAGGGTCAAAAGAGACCCAGTACTTC
CDR3 protein: CASSRTGSKETQYF

clone size: many
J gene: TRBJ2-1
D gene: -
V gene: TRBV6-5
CDR3 DNA: TGTGCCAGCAGTATCAGGGATTCCTACAATGAGCAGTTCTTC
CDR3 protein: CASSIRDSYNEQFF

clone size: many
J gene: TRBJ2-7
D gene: TRBD1
V gene: TRBV15
CDR3 DNA: TGTGCCACCAGCAGAATGGGGACAGGGGACTACGAGCAGTACTTC
CDR3 protein: CATSRMGTGDYEQYF

clone size: -
J gene: TRBJ1-1
D gene: -
V gene: TRBV20-1
CDR3 DNA: TGCAGTGCTCTTCAGGGCGCTGAAGCTTTCTTT
CDR3 protein: CSALQGAEAFF

clone size: few
J gene: TRBJ1-2
D gene: -
V gene: TRBV7-9
CDR3 DNA: TGTGCCAGCAGCTTGTCTGCTATAGCCTATGGCTACACCTTC
CDR3 protein: CASSLSAIAYGYTF

clone size: few
J gene: TRBJ2-6
D gene: -
V gene: TRBV24-1
CDR3 DNA: TGTGCCACCAGTGATACAACAGGGGGGGCCTATTCTGGGGCCAACGTCCTGACTTTC
CDR3 protein: CATSDTTGGAYSGANVLTF

clone size: many
J gene: TRBJ2-3
D gene: TRBD1
V gene: TRBV5-1
CDR3 DNA: TGCGCCAGCAGCCGACAGGGGACCACAGATACGCAGTATTTT
CDR3 protein: CASSRQGTTDTQYF

clone size: -
J gene: TRBJ2-5
D gene: -
V gene: TRBV20-1
CDR3 DNA: TGCAGTGCTAGAGATTTCCCGCCGGAGACCCAGTACTTC
CDR3 protein: CSARDFPPETQYF

clone size: many
J gene: TRBJ1-2
D gene: -
V gene: TRBV5-1
CDR3 DNA: TGCGCCAGCAGCTTCGATGGGGGCTATGGCTACACCTTC
CDR3 protein: CASSFDGGYGYTF

clone size: many
J gene: TRBJ2-3
D gene: -
V gene: TRBV5-1
CDR3 DNA: TGCGCCAGCAGCTTGGAACTAGCTCGAAAGGGAGATACGCAGTATTTT
CDR3 protein: CASSLELARKGDTQYF

clone size: -
J gene: TRBJ2-7
D gene: -
V gene: TRBV11-2
CDR3 DNA: TGTGCCAGCAGCCTCTCCTGGGGTCCGGGGTACGAGCAGTACTTC
CDR3 protein: CASSLSWGPGYEQYF

clone size: many
J gene: TRBJ1-5
D gene: -
V gene: TRBV29-1
CDR3 DNA: TGCAGCGTTGAAGAACAGAAGGGACAGCCCCAGCATTTT
CDR3 protein: CSVEEQKGQPQHF

clone size: many
J gene: TRBJ2-7
D gene: TRBD1
V gene: TRBV6-6
CDR3 DNA: TGTGCCAGCAGTTACGATGGGACAGCGAACGAGCAGTACTTC
CDR3 protein: CASSYDGTANEQYF

clone size: many
J gene: TRBJ2-1
D gene: -
V gene: TRBV29-1
CDR3 DNA: TGCAGCGTTGTGCTCTACAATGAGCAGTTCTTC
CDR3 protein: CSVVLYNEQFF

clone size: few
J gene: TRBJ1-2
D gene: -
V gene: TRBV18
CDR3 DNA: TGTGCCAGCTCACCAATGAAACCGGATGGCTACACCTTC
CDR3 protein: CASSPMKPDGYTF

clone size: -
J gene: TRBJ2-7
D gene: -
V gene: TRBV3-1
CDR3 DNA: TGTGCCAGCAGCCCCTATTTCCTCTCCTACGAGCAGTACTTC
CDR3 protein: CASSPYFLSYEQYF

clone size: many
J gene: TRBJ2-7
D gene: TRBD1
V gene: TRBV4-1
CDR3 DNA: TGCGCCAGCAGCCAAGTGGTCACCGGGACAGGGACCTACGAGCAGTACTTC
CDR3 protein: CASSQVVTGTGTYEQYF

clone size: many
J gene: TRBJ2-7
D gene: TRBD2
V gene: TRBV18
CDR3 DNA: TGTGCCAGCTCAGAAGGGACTACCTACGAGCAGTACTTC
CDR3 protein: CASSEGTTYEQYF

clone size: -
J gene: TRBJ1-2
D gene: -
V gene: TRBV28
CDR3 DNA: TGTGCCAGCAGCGAACAGGGTTACGGTGGCTACACCTTC
CDR3 protein: CASSEQGYGGYTF

clone size: few
J gene: TRBJ2-2
D gene: -
V gene: TRBV27
CDR3 DNA: TGTGCCAGCAGTACGCCGACAGCCCTAAGGAACACCGGGGAGCTGTTTTTT
CDR3 protein: CASSTPTALRNTGELFF

clone size: few
J gene: TRBJ2-1
D gene: -
V gene: TRBV5-1
CDR3 DNA: TGCGCCAGCGCCCAACAGGGAGGCGTCAATGAGCAGTTCTTC
CDR3 protein: CASAQQGGVNEQFF

clone size: -
J gene: TRBJ2-7
D gene: -
V gene: TRBV5-1
CDR3 DNA: TGCGCCAGCAGAGTATCGGCCGCGCCAACCTACGAGCAGTACTTC
CDR3 protein: CASRVSAAPTYEQYF

clone size: few
J gene: TRBJ2-1
D gene: -
V gene: TRBV6-5
CDR3 DNA: TGTGCCAGCAGCAGCCGTCATGGGGGGTACGACAATGAGCAGTTCTTC
CDR3 protein: CASSSRHGGYDNEQFF

clone size: few
J gene: TRBJ2-4
D gene: -
V gene: TRBV20-1
CDR3 DNA: TGCAGTGCTAGAGGCGTGGAGTTAAACATTCAGTACTTC
CDR3 protein: CSARGVELNIQYF

clone size: few
J gene: TRBJ1-1
D gene: -
V gene: TRBV12-3/TRBV12-4
CDR3 DNA: TGTGCCAGCAGGGTCGCCTTGGAGAACACTGAAGCTTTCTTT
CDR3 protein: CASRVALENTEAFF

clone size: few
J gene: TRBJ2-3
D gene: -
V gene: TRBV4-2
CDR3 DNA: TGTGCCAGCAGCCAAGATCAAGCCGTAGATACGCAGTATTTT
CDR3 protein: CASSQDQAVDTQYF

clone size: -
J gene: TRBJ1-1
D gene: -
V gene: TRBV15
CDR3 DNA: TGTGCCACCAGCAGACCTACTGGGCCAATTGGGACTGGAGCTTTCTTT
CDR3 protein: CATSRPTGPIGTGAFF

clone size: -
J gene: TRBJ2-3
D gene: TRBD1
V gene: TRBV27
CDR3 DNA: TGTGCCAGCAGTTTATCCGCCAGGGGGCTTGCCGTAGATACGCAGTATTTT
CDR3 protein: CASSLSARGLAVDTQYF

clone size: -
J gene: TRBJ2-1
D gene: TRBD2
V gene: TRBV5-1
CDR3 DNA: TGCGCCAGCATGGAGGTAGCGGGAAACAATGAGCAGTTCTTC
CDR3 protein: CASMEVAGNNEQFF

clone size: few
J gene: TRBJ2-7
D gene: -
V gene: TRBV7-2
CDR3 DNA: TGTGCCAGCAGCAAGGACAAATACGAGCAGTACTTC
CDR3 protein: CASSKDKYEQYF

clone size: few
J gene: TRBJ2-7
D gene: TRBD1
V gene: TRBV4-2
CDR3 DNA: TGTGCCAGCAGCCAAGGACAGGGGCCATCCTACGAGCAGTACTTC
CDR3 protein: CASSQGQGPSYEQYF

clone size: few
J gene: TRBJ2-1
D gene: -
V gene: TRBV5-1
CDR3 DNA: TGCGCCAGCAGCTTGAAGACCTCCAATGAGCAGTTCTTC
CDR3 protein: CASSLKTSNEQFF

clone size: many
J gene: TRBJ2-1
D gene: TRBD2
V gene: TRBV7-9
CDR3 DNA: TGTGCCAGCAGCCGAAGGGAAAGACTAGCGGGAGCCTCGAGGTCCTACAATGAGCAGTTCTTC
CDR3 protein: CASSRRERLAGASRSYNEQFF

clone size: few
J gene: TRBJ2-7
D gene: -
V gene: TRBV6-1
CDR3 DNA: TGTGCCAGCATTCCTACAGGGACCTACGAGCAGTACTTC
CDR3 protein: CASIPTGTYEQYF

clone size: -
J gene: TRBJ2-1
D gene: TRBD2
V gene: TRBV28
CDR3 DNA: TGTGCCATCGAAACGGGACTAGCGTACAATGAGCAGTTCTTC
CDR3 protein: CAIETGLAYNEQFF

clone size: -
J gene: TRBJ1-1
D gene: -
V gene: TRBV5-1
CDR3 DNA: TGCGCCAGCAGCTTGTCCCCCGGAGGATCGAACACTGAAGCTTTCTTT
CDR3 protein: CASSLSPGGSNTEAFF

clone size: few
J gene: TRBJ2-1
D gene: -
V gene: TRBV5-1
CDR3 DNA: TGCGCCAGCAGCTTGGTTACGGGAGCACACTACAATGAGCAGTTCTTC
CDR3 protein: CASSLVTGAHYNEQFF

clone size: -
J gene: TRBJ1-4
D gene: TRBD1
V gene: TRBV12-3/TRBV12-4
CDR3 DNA: TGTGCCAGCAGTTTATACCTTCAGGGGGGGGTTGAAAAACTGTTTTTT
CDR3 protein: CASSLYLQGGVEKLFF

clone size: -
J gene: TRBJ1-2
D gene: -
V gene: TRBV20-1
CDR3 DNA: TGCAGTGCTAGGATGTTAAGGGATAACTATGGCTACACCTTC
CDR3 protein: CSARMLRDNYGYTF

clone size: few
J gene: TRBJ2-7
D gene: -
V gene: TRBV20-1
CDR3 DNA: TGCAGTGCTAGAGGGGGACATCGCTACGAGCAGTACTTC
CDR3 protein: CSARGGHRYEQYF

clone size: many
J gene: TRBJ1-2
D gene: -
V gene: TRBV10-3
CDR3 DNA: TGTGCCATCAGTGAGGCAAACTATGGCTACACCTTC
CDR3 protein: CAISEANYGYTF

clone size: many
J gene: TRBJ2-1
D gene: TRBD2
V gene: TRBV29-1
CDR3 DNA: TGCAGCGTTGAAACCCCCGGGACTAGGGTCAATGAGCAGTTCTTC
CDR3 protein: CSVETPGTRVNEQFF

clone size: -
J gene: TRBJ1-2
D gene: -
V gene: TRBV6-2/TRBV6-3
CDR3 DNA: TGTGCCAGCAGTTACGCCTACACCTTC
CDR3 protein: CASSYAYTF

clone size: many
J gene: TRBJ2-1
D gene: TRBD2
V gene: TRBV28
CDR3 DNA: TGTGCCAGCAGTCCCCGGATTATAGCGGGAGTGGCCTACAATGAGCAGTTCTTC
CDR3 protein: CASSPRIIAGVAYNEQFF

clone size: many
J gene: TRBJ2-5
D gene: -
V gene: TRBV5-1
CDR3 DNA: TGCGCCAGCAGCTTGGGGATAACCCAAGAGACCCAGTACTTC
CDR3 protein: CASSLGITQETQYF

clone size: -
J gene: TRBJ1-1
D gene: -
V gene: TRBV19
CDR3 DNA: TGTGCCAGTAGTACCCGCGGCGCTACTGAAGCTTTCTTT
CDR3 protein: CASSTRGATEAFF

clone size: many
J gene: TRBJ2-3
D gene: TRBD1
V gene: TRBV11-2
CDR3 DNA: TGTGCCAGCAGACACGGACAGGGGGGCACAGATACGCAGTATTTT
CDR3 protein: CASRHGQGGTDTQYF

clone size: -
J gene: TRBJ2-7
D gene: TRBD2
V gene: TRBV19
CDR3 DNA: TGTGCCTCAACTAGCGGGGCCTACGAGCAGTACTTC
CDR3 protein: CASTSGAYEQYF

clone size: many
J gene: TRBJ2-5
D gene: -
V gene: TRBV12-3/TRBV12-4
CDR3 DNA: TGTGCCAGCAGGCGTGATCAAGAGACCCAGTACTTC
CDR3 protein: CASRRDQETQYF